The next 23 T cell receptor beta chains were all read from a single sample in a study of regulatory T cells in long-lasting Graves disease. Arm-PCR of CDR3 regions with iRepertoire HTBI primers generated TCR beta libraries. TCRdb independently ran MiXCR on the multiplex PCR reads; one entry per CDR3 protein. The data show some 490,000 distinct CDR3 sequences, around 11% seen once. Documented time point: newly diagnosed GD, antithyroid drugs for less than 3 months. The TCR library used RNA extracted from PBMCs. These same records also appear under a second study, on T cells in Graves' hyperthyroidism and ophthalmopathy.

The starting material was peripheral blood mononuclear cells (PBMCs), obtained at new diagnosis, from a patient treated with antithyroid drugs. These receptor sequences come from a woman under 40 with Graves disease.

This clonotype was detected only once. The rearrangement joins TRBV7-9 to TRBJ2-5, with no clear D. CDR3 length: 15 residues. Trimming took 5 bases from V and 1 from J, leaving 14 bases between them. Germline CDR1 reads SEHNR; CDR2 reads FQNEAQ (reference sequence). The CDR3 protein is CASSAWGVVQETQYF. CDR3 nucleotide sequence: TGTGCCAGCAGCGCGTGGGGTGTAGTCCAAGAGACCCAGTACTTC.

In its sample, this clonotype was seen many times. V is TRBV29-1 and J is TRBJ1-5; no definite D call. V shed 5 bases and J shed 3 bases, with 11 bases lying between them. In germline, CDR1 is SQVTM, CDR2 ANQGSEA. The CDR3 extends over 13 amino acids. DNA of the CDR3: TGCAGCGTTTTAGCGGATAACAATCAGCCCCAGCATTTT. Translated, it gives CSVLADNNQPQHF. The full variable domain, its missing parts supplied by reference TRBV29-1 and TRBJ1-5, is SAVISQKPSRDICQRGTSLTIQCQVDSQVTMMFWYRQQPGQSLTLIATANQGSEATYESGFVIDKFPISRPNLTFSTLTVSNMSPEDSSIYLCSVLADNNQPQHFGDGTRLSIL.

This clonotype was counted at least ten times. The chain couples TRBV29-1 to TRBJ2-7, with D unclear. V lost 3 bases, J lost 3 bases, and 9 bases lay in between. The V gene's germline CDR1 is SQVTM and CDR2 ANQGSEA. The CDR3 sequence is 12 residues long. In nucleotides, the CDR3 is TGCAGCGTTGAGCACAGTGGCTACGAGCAGTACTTC. The encoded protein is CSVEHSGYEQYF.

This clonotype was seen at least ten times. This sequence joins TRBV18 and TRBJ2-1; D could derive from TRBD1 or TRBD2 (6 bases each). Germline CDR1 and CDR2: KGHSH and LQKENI. This CDR3 contains 16 residues. V was clipped by 3 bases and J by 9 bases, with 21 bases between them. CDR3 nucleotides: TGTGCCAGCTCACCCCCAAATTCGGGGGCAGGAGGTGAGCAGTTCTTC. Protein: CASSPPNSGAGGEQFF.

This clonotype was seen at least ten times. V and J are TRBV2 and TRBJ2-1; D possibly uses TRBD1 or TRBD2 (5 bases each). The V gene lost 4 bases and the J gene lost 0 bases, with 19 bases spanning the gap. Germline V gives CDR1 SNHLY, CDR2 FYNNEI. The CDR3 extends over 18 amino acids. The CDR3 loop reads CASSGGPGLTSSYNEQFF. DNA of the CDR3: TGTGCCAGCAGTGGAGGGCCAGGGCTAACGAGCTCCTACAATGAGCAGTTCTTC.

This clonotype was seen many times. The CDR3 here is CASNSQGTGNNSPLHF. The CDR3 DNA is TGTGCCAGTAACTCGCAGGGGACAGGGAATAATTCACCCCTCCACTTT. This chain uses TRBV19 with TRBJ1-6; 9 nucleotides match TRBD1. Losses at the gene ends were 7 bases for V and 5 bases for J; bases not matched to a gene: 9. The CDR3 loop spans 16 amino acids. Germline V gene lookup returns CDR1 LNHDA and CDR2 SQIVND (reference sequence).

This clonotype was counted a few times. An end of the junction differs from the germline gene, which may be a read error. This chain joins TRBV6-2 or TRBV6-3 and TRBJ2-7; 10 nucleotides align to TRBD1. This CDR3 contains 18 residues. Germline CDR1 is MNHEY and CDR2 is SVGEGT. The CDR3 DNA reads as TGTGCCAGCAGTAGGGGACGCCCCGGACAGGGGGTGGAGTACGAGCAGCACTTC. Amino acid sequence: CASSRGRPGQGVEYEQHF.

This clonotype was counted a few times. The chain carries TRBV19 and TRBJ2-5; D is undetermined. The last part of the DNA fits TRBJ2-1 better; the J call may be wrong. The CDR3 contains 12 residues. Germline CDR1 reads LNHDA; CDR2 reads SQIVND (reference sequence). The CDR3 region has the DNA TGTGCCAGTAGTCACCAGAACAATGAGCAGTTCTTC. Its translation: CASSHQNNEQFF.

With regard to this clonotype: Given the absence of the conserved phenylalanine or tryptophan at the CDR3 end, a read error is likely. The rearrangement joins TRBV29-1 to TRBJ2-1; 10 nucleotides line up with TRBD1. The CDR3 consists of 14 residues. V shed 4 bases and J 3 bases; nucleotides not matched to a gene: 3. Germline assignment: CDR1 SQVTM and CDR2 ANQGSEA. CDR3 sequence: CSVGRDRGYNEQFL. Written as DNA, the CDR3 is TGCAGCGTTGGCCGGGACAGGGGCTACAATGAGCAGTTCCTC.

This clonotype was observed a single time. The chain links TRBV28 to TRBJ2-2; D may be TRBD1 or TRBD2 (6 bases each). CDR1 is MDHEN, CDR2 SYDVKM, per germline. Between the trimmed V and J ends, which lost 6 bases and 6 bases, there was a span of 17 bases. The CDR3 covers 15 residues. The CDR3 DNA sequence: TGTGCCAGCAGGAGTCTTCGAGGGGGGTCCGGGGAGCTGTTTTTT. Protein: CASRSLRGGSGELFF.

Details on this clonotype: A much larger clone sits a single nucleotide away, making a read error possible. The J gene is TRBJ1-1, the V gene TRBV6-2 or TRBV6-3; no clear D gene. Trimming stripped 5 bases from V and 1 base from J, with 14 bases between. The length of the CDR3 is 15 residues. Per the germline V gene, CDR1 is MNHEY and CDR2 is SVGEGT. The CDR3, as DNA: TGTGCCAGCAGTGGAGGGTCCTGGGGGAACACTGAAGCTTTCTTT. Protein sequence: CASSGGSWGNTEAFF.

This clonotype appeared many times. At one boundary the junction diverges from the germline segment, which might be a read error. In nucleotides, the CDR3 is TGTGCCAGCAGCGCCTTCCACCCGCGTCGGATCCACTTC. It encodes CASSAFHPRRIHF. V usage is TRBV7-9 and J usage is TRBJ2-7; no firm D call. Per the germline V gene, CDR1 is SEHNR and CDR2 is FQNEAQ (reference sequence). There are 13 residues in the CDR3.

This clonotype has a count of ten or more. V usage is TRBV10-1 and J usage is TRBJ2-1, with 11 positions matching TRBD1. The germline gives CDR1 WNHNN, CDR2 SYGVQD (reference sequence). The CDR3 totals 15 residues. V was clipped by 6 bases and J by 1 base; unmatched bases: 2. CDR3 coding DNA: TGCGCCAGCAGCCGGGACAGGGGGTCCTACAATGAGCAGTTCTTC. Protein: CASSRDRGSYNEQFF.

This clonotype was seen repeatedly, ten times or more. The gene calls are TRBV3-1 and TRBJ1-1; 10 nucleotides match TRBD1. Germline-derived CDR1 and CDR2 are LGHDT and YNNKEL (reference sequence). V lost 4 bases to trimming and J lost 5 bases; unmatched junction nucleotides: 7. The CDR3 contains 15 residues. The CDR3 region is CASSPEPGQGTEAFF. As DNA, the CDR3 is TGTGCCAGCAGCCCCGAACCGGGACAGGGGACTGAAGCTTTCTTT.

The chain couples TRBV4-3 to TRBJ1-4, with D perhaps matching TRBD1 (5 bases). There are 16 residues in the CDR3. Germline V gives CDR1 LGHNA, CDR2 YSLEER. With 1 base removed from V and 0 bases from J, the gap between germline ends came to 9 bases. CDR3 region: CASSQGTGATNEKLFF. CDR3 nucleotides: TGCGCCAGCAGCCAAGGGACGGGGGCAACTAATGAAAAACTGTTTTTT.

This clonotype has at least ten counts. V usage is TRBV28 and J usage is TRBJ2-5; 8 positions agree with TRBD2. The CDR3 has 14 residues. Germline CDR1 and CDR2: MDHEN and SYDVKM. Losses at the gene ends were 3 bases for V and 4 bases for J; bases not matched to a gene: 4. The CDR3 sequence: CASSLSGSPETQYF. CDR3 nucleotide sequence: TGTGCCAGCAGTTTGAGCGGGAGCCCAGAGACCCAGTACTTC.

The chain couples TRBV6-1 to TRBJ2-7, with 7 bases that match TRBD1. CDR3 length equals 13 residues. Germline V gives CDR1 MNHNS, CDR2 SASEGT. Unmatched junction bases numbered 4, after V lost 2 bases and J lost 6 bases. For the CDR3, the DNA is TGTGCCAGCAGTGAATCCCCAGGGGGCGAGCAGTACTTC. It is translated as CASSESPGGEQYF.

This clonotype was found many times. This chain joins TRBV30 and TRBJ1-6; perhaps TRBD1 as D (6 bases). V was shortened by 2 bases and J by 9 bases, with 11 bases between the two germline ends. CDR3 length: 13 amino acids. Germline assignment: CDR1 GTSNPN and CDR2 SVGIG (reference sequence). The CDR3: CAWSRQGISPLHF. CDR3 sequence (DNA): TGTGCCTGGAGTAGGCAGGGGATTTCACCCCTCCACTTT.

On this clonotype: A far larger clone is only one base removed, so a read error is likely. The rearrangement links TRBV7-9 to TRBJ2-1, with D possibly being TRBD2 (5 bases). This CDR3 contains 17 residues. Germline CDR1 reads SEHNR; CDR2 reads FQNEAQ (reference sequence). CDR3: CASSPRSRQDSYNEQCF. The CDR3 DNA reads as TGTGCCAGCAGCCCCCGATCGAGGCAGGACTCCTACAATGAGCAGTGCTTC.

The gene calls are TRBV12-3 or TRBV12-4 and TRBJ2-3; 10 bases fit TRBD2. CDR3 length equals 14 residues. V was clipped by 10 bases and J by 4 bases; unmatched bases: 8. The CDR3 DNA reads as TGTGCCACCACTCTAGCGGGAGACCCAGATACGCAGTATTTT. This translates into CATTLAGDPDTQYF.

This clonotype has more than one count but fewer than ten. V gene TRBV5-1 combines with J gene TRBJ1-1; D remains ambiguous. Germline CDR1 is SGHRS and CDR2 is YFSETQ. The V end lost 1 base, the J end lost 0 bases, and 10 bases lay between the germline ends. The CDR3 has 15 amino acids. The CDR3 nucleotides read TGCGCCAGCAGCTTGAAGGACTTATTGAACACTGAAGCTTTCTTT. The encoded protein is CASSLKDLLNTEAFF.

The rearrangement uses TRBV4-1 and TRBJ1-1; 8 positions match TRBD1. The CDR3 extends over 16 amino acids. The ends lost 1 base at V and 3 bases at J; junction bases unmatched: 7. Germline CDR1 is MGHRA and CDR2 is YSYEKL. The CDR3 reads CASSQGRGRGDTEAFF. The CDR3 bases are TGCGCCAGCAGCCAAGGCAGGGGGCGTGGGGACACTGAAGCTTTCTTT.

Many counts were recorded for this clonotype. This rearrangement joins TRBV24-1 to TRBJ1-4, with TRBD1 matching 9 bases. Looked up from germline, CDR1 is KGHDR and CDR2 is SFDVKD. Unmatched junction bases numbered 3, after V lost 3 bases and J lost 5 bases. The CDR3 spans 15 residues. The CDR3 DNA is TGTGCCACCAGTGATCCCGGACAGGGGAATGAAAAACTGTTTTTT. Amino acids: CATSDPGQGNEKLFF.